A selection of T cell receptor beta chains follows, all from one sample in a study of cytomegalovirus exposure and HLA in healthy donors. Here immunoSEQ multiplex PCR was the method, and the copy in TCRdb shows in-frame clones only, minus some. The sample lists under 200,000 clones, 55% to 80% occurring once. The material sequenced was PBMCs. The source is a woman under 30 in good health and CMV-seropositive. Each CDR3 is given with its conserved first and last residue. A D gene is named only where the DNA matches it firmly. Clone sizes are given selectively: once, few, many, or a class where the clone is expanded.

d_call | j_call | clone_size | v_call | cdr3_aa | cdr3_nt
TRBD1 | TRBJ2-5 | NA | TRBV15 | CATSGQGVQETQYF | TGTGCCACCAGCGGACAGGGAGTCCAAGAGACCCAGTACTTC
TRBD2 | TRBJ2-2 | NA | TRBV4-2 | CASSQVGGGAARGELFF | TGTGCCAGCAGCCAAGTCGGCGGGGGGGCCGCGCGCGGGGAGCTGTTTTTT
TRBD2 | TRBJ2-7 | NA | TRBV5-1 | CASSGSVRGTYEQYF | TGCGCCAGCAGCGGGTCTGTGCGGGGGACCTACGAGCAGTACTTC
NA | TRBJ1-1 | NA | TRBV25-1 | CASSESRVGHTEAFF | TGTGCCAGCAGTGAAAGCAGGGTCGGTCACACTGAAGCTTTCTTT
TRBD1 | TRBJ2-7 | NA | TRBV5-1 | CASSLQGIYNEQYF | TGCGCCAGCAGCTTACAGGGGATTTACAACGAGCAGTACTTC
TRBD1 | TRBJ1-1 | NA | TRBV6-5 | CASSSWTGAAEAFF | TGTGCCAGCAGTTCCTGGACAGGGGCCGCTGAAGCTTTCTTT
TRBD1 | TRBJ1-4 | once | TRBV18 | CASSPQGATGTTNEKLFF | TGTGCCAGCTCACCACAGGGGGCGACGGGAACAACTAATGAAAAACTGTTTTTT
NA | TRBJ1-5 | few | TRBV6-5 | CASSQYWGENQPQHF | TGTGCCAGCAGTCAATACTGGGGGGAAAATCAGCCCCAGCATTTT
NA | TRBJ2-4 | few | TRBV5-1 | CASSDPTLAKNIQYF | TGCGCCAGCAGTGACCCGACTCTGGCCAAAAACATTCAGTACTTC
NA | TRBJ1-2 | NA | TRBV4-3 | CASSQVGAPYYGYTF | TGCGCCAGCAGCCAAGTAGGGGCCCCTTACTATGGCTACACCTTC
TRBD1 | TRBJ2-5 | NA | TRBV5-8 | CASSWDRGRTQYF | TGTGCCAGCAGCTGGGACAGGGGGAGGACCCAGTACTTC
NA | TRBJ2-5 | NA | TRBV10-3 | CAISEAGQNGQETQYF | TGTGCCATCAGTGAGGCGGGACAGAACGGCCAAGAGACCCAGTACTTC
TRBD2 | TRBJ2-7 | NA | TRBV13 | CASSLVRGLAGLEQYF | TGTGCCAGCAGCTTAGTCCGGGGACTAGCGGGACTGGAGCAGTACTTC
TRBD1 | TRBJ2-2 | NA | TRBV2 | CASSTPTGTQNTGELFF | TGTGCCAGCAGCACCCCGACAGGGACCCAGAACACCGGGGAGCTGTTTTTT
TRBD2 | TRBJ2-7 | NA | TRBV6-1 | CASSEGLAGLYEQYF | TGTGCCAGCAGTGAGGGACTAGCGGGGCTCTACGAGCAGTACTTC
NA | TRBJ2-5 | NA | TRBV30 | CAWRWPNRQETQYF | TGTGCCTGGAGATGGCCGAATCGCCAAGAGACCCAGTACTTC
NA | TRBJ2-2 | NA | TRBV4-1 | CASSHSANTGELFF | TGCGCCAGCAGCCATTCAGCGAACACCGGGGAGCTGTTTTTT
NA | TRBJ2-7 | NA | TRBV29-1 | CSVQGPFHEQYF | TGCAGCGTTCAGGGCCCCTTCCACGAGCAGTACTTC
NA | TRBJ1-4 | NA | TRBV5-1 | CASSLANRVGNEKLFF | TGCGCCAGCAGCTTGGCCAACAGGGTTGGGAATGAAAAACTGTTTTTT
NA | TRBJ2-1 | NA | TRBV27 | CASSLRGSRYEQFF | TGTGCCAGCAGTTTACGAGGATCGAGGTATGAGCAGTTCTTC
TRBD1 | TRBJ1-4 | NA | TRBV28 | CASSPTGGRTNEKLFF | TGTGCCAGCAGCCCAACAGGGGGCCGCACTAATGAAAAACTGTTTTTT
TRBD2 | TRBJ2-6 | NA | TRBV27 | CASSMAVAGEAVGSGANVLTF | TGTGCCAGCAGTATGGCAGTGGCGGGAGAAGCAGTAGGGTCTGGGGCCAACGTCCTGACTTTC
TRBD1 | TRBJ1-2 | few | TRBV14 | CASSHRQGDSGGYTF | TGTGCCAGCAGTCATCGACAGGGTGATTCGGGGGGCTACACCTTC
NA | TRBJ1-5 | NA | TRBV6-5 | CAGSYSAGASQPQHF | TGTGCCGGCAGTTACTCGGCGGGGGCCTCACAGCCCCAGCATTTT
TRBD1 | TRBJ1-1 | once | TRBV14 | CASSHVTGSSYTEAFF | TGTGCCAGCAGCCATGTGACAGGGAGCTCGTACACTGAAGCTTTCTTT
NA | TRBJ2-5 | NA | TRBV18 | CASSPSRETQYF | TGTGCCAGCTCACCCTCCCGTGAGACCCAGTACTTC
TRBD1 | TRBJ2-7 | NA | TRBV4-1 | CASSHSRPGTGGKANSYEQYF | TGCGCCAGCAGCCACAGTCGTCCCGGGACAGGGGGAAAAGCGAACTCCTACGAGCAGTACTTC
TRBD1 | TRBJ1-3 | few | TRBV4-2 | CASSLRTGSVSGNTIYF | TGTGCCAGCAGCCTTCGGACAGGGTCCGTCTCTGGAAACACCATATATTTT
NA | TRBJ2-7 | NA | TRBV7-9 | CASGRTADYEQYF | TGTGCCAGCGGTCGGACAGCCGACTACGAGCAGTACTTC
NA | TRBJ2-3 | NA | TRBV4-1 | CASSQGAYGTDTQYF | TGCGCCAGCAGCCAAGGGGCATATGGTACAGATACGCAGTATTTT
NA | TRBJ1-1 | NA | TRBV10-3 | CAISDRQGTEAFF | TGTGCCATCAGTGACCGTCAGGGGACTGAAGCTTTCTTT
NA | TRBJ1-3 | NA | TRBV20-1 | CSSRSGNTIYF | TGCAGTTCCCGCTCTGGAAACACCATATATTTT
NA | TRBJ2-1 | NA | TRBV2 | CASIPGDLVGDEQFF | TGTGCCAGCATTCCGGGGGACTTAGTTGGGGATGAGCAGTTCTTC
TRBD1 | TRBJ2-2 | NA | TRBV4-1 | CASSQNGQVTGELFF | TGCGCCAGCAGCCAGAACGGACAGGTAACCGGGGAGCTGTTTTTT
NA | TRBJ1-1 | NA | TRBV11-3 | CASSLFARDTEAFF | TGTGCCAGCAGCTTATTCGCCAGGGACACTGAAGCTTTCTTT
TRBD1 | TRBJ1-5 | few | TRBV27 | CASRSGTGGAGLVQPQHF | TGTGCCAGCAGATCAGGGACAGGGGGCGCAGGGTTAGTTCAGCCCCAGCATTTT
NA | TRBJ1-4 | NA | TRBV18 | CASSQYGGRENEKLFF | TGTGCCAGCTCACAATATGGCGGTAGGGAGAATGAAAAACTGTTTTTT
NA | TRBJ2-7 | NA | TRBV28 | CASSLWQGSHEQYF | TGTGCCAGCAGTTTATGGCAGGGGAGCCACGAGCAGTACTTC
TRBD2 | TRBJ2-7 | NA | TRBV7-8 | CASTILAGSYEQYF | TGTGCCAGCACCATACTAGCGGGGTCCTACGAGCAGTACTTC
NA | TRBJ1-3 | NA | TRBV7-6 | CASSRSNGLGNTIYF | TGTGCCAGCAGTCGGAGTAATGGGTTGGGAAACACCATATATTTT
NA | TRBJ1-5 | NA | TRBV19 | CASSPDMGRFDQPQHF | TGTGCCAGTAGTCCAGACATGGGGAGGTTCGATCAGCCCCAGCATTTT